This T cell receptor beta chain came from a study of CD8 T cells in ankylosing spondylitis. This CDR3 has 15 residues. Germline CDR1 MNHEY, CDR2 SVGAGI. V was shortened by 4 bases and J by 7 bases, with 16 bases between the two germline ends. This clonotype has ten or more counts. Its antigen is as yet unknown. Overall study results and limits: In peripheral blood, disease-linked CD8+ clones occurred at relatively low frequencies. Disease-linked clones were reportedly significantly enriched in matched ankylosing spondylitis synovial fluid. For ankylosing spondylitis blood, a TCR beta motif of roughly 8 highly homologous variants appeared characteristic.

Researchers built TCR beta libraries using quantitative 5'-RACE with molecular barcodes. TCRdb passed the 5' RACE reads through MiXCR, listing each CDR3 protein once. The profile shows roughly 230,000 distinct CDR3 sequences, more than 9% of them singletons. The TCR originated in a male donor with ankylosing spondylitis or in good health (not recorded which). The specimen sequenced was blood, either unsorted or a sorted T cell fraction (not recorded which). The V and J genes are TRBV6-5 and TRBJ2-2, with D possibly TRBD1 on 7 matching bases. As DNA, the CDR3 is TGTGCCAGCAGTTTCAGGGGGACAGCGGGCGGGGAGCTGTTTTTT. Its protein product is CASSFRGTAGGELFF.